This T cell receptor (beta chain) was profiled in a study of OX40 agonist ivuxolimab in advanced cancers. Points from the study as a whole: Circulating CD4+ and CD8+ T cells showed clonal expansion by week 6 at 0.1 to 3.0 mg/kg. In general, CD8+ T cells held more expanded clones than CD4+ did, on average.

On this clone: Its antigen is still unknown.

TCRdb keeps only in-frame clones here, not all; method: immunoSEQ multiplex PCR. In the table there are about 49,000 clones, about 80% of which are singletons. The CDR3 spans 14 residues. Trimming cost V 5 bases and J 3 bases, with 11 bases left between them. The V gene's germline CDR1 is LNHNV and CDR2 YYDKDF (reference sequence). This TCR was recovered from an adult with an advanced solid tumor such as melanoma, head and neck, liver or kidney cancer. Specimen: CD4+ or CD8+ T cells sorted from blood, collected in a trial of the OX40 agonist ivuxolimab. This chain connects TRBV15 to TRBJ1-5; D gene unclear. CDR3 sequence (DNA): TGTGCCACCAGCGCCCCAGGTTTCAATCAGCCCCAGCATTTT. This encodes CATSAPGFNQPQHF.